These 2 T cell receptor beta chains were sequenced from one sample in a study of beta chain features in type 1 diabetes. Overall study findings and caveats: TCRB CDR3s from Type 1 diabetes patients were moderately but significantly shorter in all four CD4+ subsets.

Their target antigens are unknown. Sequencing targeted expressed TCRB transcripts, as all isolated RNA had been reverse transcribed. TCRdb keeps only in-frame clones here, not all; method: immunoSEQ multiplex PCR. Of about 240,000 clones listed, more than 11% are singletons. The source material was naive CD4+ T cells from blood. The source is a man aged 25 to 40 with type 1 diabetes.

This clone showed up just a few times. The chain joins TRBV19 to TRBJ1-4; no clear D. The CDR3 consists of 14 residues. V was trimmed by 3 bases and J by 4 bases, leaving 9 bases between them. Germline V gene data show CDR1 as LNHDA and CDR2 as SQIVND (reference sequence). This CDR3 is CASSIQKFNEKLFF. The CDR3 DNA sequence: TGTGCCAGTAGTATCCAGAAGTTTAATGAAAAACTGTTTTTT.

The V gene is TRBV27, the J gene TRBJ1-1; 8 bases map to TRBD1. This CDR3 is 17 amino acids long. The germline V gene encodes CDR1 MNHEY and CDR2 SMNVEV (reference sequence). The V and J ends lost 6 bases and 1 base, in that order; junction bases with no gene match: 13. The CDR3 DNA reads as TGTGCCAGCAGCCTTACAGGGGGAGCAGGGGAGAACACTGAAGCTTTCTTT. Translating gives CASSLTGGAGENTEAFF.